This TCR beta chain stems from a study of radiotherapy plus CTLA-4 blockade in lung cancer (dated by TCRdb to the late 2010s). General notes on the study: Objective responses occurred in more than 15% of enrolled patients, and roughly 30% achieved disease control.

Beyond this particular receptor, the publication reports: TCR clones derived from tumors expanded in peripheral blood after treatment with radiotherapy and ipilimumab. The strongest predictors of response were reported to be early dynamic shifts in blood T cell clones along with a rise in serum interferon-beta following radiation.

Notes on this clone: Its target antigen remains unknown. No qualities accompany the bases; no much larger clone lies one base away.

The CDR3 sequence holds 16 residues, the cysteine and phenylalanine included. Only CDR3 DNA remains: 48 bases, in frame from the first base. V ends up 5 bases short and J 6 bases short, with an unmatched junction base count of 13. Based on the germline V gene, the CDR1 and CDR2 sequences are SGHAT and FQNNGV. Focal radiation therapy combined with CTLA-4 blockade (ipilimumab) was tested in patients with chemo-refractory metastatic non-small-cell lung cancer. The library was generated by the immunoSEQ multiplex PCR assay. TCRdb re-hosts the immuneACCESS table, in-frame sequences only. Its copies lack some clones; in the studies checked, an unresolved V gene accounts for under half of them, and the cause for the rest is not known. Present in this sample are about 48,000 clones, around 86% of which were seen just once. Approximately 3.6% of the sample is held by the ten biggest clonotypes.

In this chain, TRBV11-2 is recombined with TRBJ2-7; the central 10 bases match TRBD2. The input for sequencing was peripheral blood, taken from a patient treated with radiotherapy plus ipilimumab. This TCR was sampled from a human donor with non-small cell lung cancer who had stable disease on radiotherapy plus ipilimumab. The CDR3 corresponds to CASSPGVAGGVFEQYF. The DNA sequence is TGTGCCAGCAGCCCCGGGGTAGCGGGAGGAGTATTCGAGCAGTACTTC.